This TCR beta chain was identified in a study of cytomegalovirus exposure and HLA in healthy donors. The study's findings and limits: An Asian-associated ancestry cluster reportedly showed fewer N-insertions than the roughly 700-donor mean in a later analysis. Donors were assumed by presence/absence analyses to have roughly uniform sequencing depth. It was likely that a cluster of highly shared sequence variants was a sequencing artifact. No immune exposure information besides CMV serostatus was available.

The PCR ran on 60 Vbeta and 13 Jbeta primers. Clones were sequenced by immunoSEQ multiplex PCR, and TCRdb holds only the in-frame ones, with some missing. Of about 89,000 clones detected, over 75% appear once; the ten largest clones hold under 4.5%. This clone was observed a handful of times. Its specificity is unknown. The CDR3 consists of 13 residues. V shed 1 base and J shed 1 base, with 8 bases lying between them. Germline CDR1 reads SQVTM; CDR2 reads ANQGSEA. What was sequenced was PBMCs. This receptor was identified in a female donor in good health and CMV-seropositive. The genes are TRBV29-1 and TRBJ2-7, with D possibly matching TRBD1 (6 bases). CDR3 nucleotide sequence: TGCAGCGTTGAAGGGACAGCGTCCTACGAGCAGTACTTC. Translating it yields CSVEGTASYEQYF.